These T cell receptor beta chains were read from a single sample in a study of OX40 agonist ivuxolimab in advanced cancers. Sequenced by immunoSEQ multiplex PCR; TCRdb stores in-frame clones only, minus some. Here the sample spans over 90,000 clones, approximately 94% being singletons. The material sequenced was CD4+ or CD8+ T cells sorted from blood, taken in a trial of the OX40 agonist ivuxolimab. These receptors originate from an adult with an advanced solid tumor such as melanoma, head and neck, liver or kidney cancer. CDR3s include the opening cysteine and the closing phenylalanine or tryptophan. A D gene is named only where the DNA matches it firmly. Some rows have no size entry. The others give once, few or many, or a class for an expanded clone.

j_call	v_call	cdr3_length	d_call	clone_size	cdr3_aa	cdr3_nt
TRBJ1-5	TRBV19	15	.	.	CASSPLREGRQPQHF	TGTGCCAGTAGTCCCCTTCGTGAGGGCAGACAGCCCCAGCATTTT
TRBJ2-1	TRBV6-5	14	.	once	CASSYSKPSWEQFF	TGTGCCAGCAGTTACTCGAAACCCTCTTGGGAGCAGTTCTTC
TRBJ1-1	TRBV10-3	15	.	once	CAISESWGLNTEAFF	TGTGCCATCAGTGAGTCGTGGGGGCTGAACACTGAAGCTTTCTTT
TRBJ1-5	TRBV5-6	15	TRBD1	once	CASSLQDRGHQPQHF	TGTGCCAGCAGCTTACAAGACAGGGGTCATCAGCCCCAGCATTTT
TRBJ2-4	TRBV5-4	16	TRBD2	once	CASSTFTSGWENIQYF	TGTGCCAGCAGCACCTTTACTAGCGGTTGGGAAAACATTCAGTACTTC
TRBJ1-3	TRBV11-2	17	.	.	CASSLTTGRLTGNTIYF	TGTGCCAGCAGCCTGACCACAGGGAGGTTAACTGGAAACACCATATATTTT
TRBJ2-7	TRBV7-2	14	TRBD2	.	CASSYIAGSGEQYF	TGTGCCAGCAGCTACATAGCGGGTTCGGGAGAGCAGTACTTC
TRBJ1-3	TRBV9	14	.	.	CASSVVGGRNTIYF	TGTGCCAGCAGCGTAGTGGGTGGACGGAACACCATATATTTT
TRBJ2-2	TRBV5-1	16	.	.	CASSPVVGANTGELFF	TGCGCCAGCAGCCCTGTGGTGGGGGCGAACACCGGGGAGCTGTTTTTT
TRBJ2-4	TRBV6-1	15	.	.	CASSEQSRAKNIQYF	TGTGCCAGCAGTGAACAAAGCCGAGCCAAAAACATTCAGTACTTC
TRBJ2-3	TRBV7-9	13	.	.	CASSLEGGQTQYF	TGTGCCAGCAGCCTCGAGGGGGGTCAGACGCAGTATTTT
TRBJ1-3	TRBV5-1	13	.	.	CASSLGTGNTIYF	TGCGCCAGCAGTTTGGGTACTGGAAACACCATATATTTT
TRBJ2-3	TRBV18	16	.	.	CASSPPGGPSTDTQYF	TGTGCCAGCTCACCACCGGGCGGACCTAGCACAGATACGCAGTATTTT
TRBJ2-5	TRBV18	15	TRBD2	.	CASSPRLAVQETQYF	TGTGCCAGCTCACCAAGACTAGCGGTCCAAGAGACCCAGTACTTC
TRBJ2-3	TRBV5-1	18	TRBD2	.	CASSLGGTSGRDADTQYF	TGCGCCAGCAGCCTGGGAGGGACTAGCGGGAGAGACGCAGATACGCAGTATTTT
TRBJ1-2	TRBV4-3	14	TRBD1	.	CASTLILQGGGYTF	TGCGCCAGCACCTTGATTTTGCAGGGGGGTGGCTACACCTTC
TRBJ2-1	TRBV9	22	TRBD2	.	CASSPRREIGTSEGRSYNEQFF	TGTGCCAGCAGCCCTAGACGAGAAATTGGGACTAGCGAGGGCCGCTCCTACAATGAGCAGTTCTTC
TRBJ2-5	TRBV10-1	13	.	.	CASSGPDQETQYF	TGCGCCAGCAGTGGGCCAGATCAAGAGACCCAGTACTTC
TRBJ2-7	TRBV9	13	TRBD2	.	CASSVTSGEEQYF	TGTGCCAGCAGCGTGACTAGCGGTGAGGAGCAGTACTTC
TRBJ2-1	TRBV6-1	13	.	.	CASSEVVRGEQFF	TGTGCCAGCAGTGAAGTGGTCAGGGGTGAGCAGTTCTTC
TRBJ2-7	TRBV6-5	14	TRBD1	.	CASSAGTGVYEQYF	TGTGCCAGCAGTGCCGGGACAGGGGTTTACGAGCAGTACTTC